The 20 T cell receptor beta chains given below trace back to one sample, sequenced in a study of beta chain features in type 1 diabetes. The study reverse transcribed the entire isolated RNA, so it sequenced expressed TCRB transcripts. Generated by immunoSEQ multiplex PCR, the TCRdb table keeps only in-frame clones and is missing some. The sample lists some 270,000 clones; 8% were seen once. The sequenced sample was central memory CD4+ T cells from blood. These receptors originate from a woman aged 18-30 years in good health.

The gene calls are TRBV7-9 and TRBJ2-5; 11 bases match TRBD2. J was trimmed by 1 base and V by 1 base; bases with no gene match: 2. The CDR3 is 16 residues long. Germline values: CDR1 SEHNR, CDR2 FQNEAQ (reference sequence). This chain's CDR3 is CASSLGLAGSQETQYF. CDR3 nucleotide sequence: TGTGCCAGCAGCTTAGGACTAGCGGGATCCCAAGAGACCCAGTACTTC. Full variable domain (rest looked up from reference TRBV7-9 and TRBJ2-5): DTGVSQNPRHKITKRGQNVTFRCDPISEHNRLYWYRQTLGQGPEFLTYFQNEAQLEKSRLLSDRFSAERPKGSFSTLEIQRTEQGDSAMYLCASSLGLAGSQETQYFGPGTRLLVL.

The chain carries TRBV2 and TRBJ2-3; D uncertain. V lost 5 bases and J lost 4, with 7 bases in between. From germline, CDR1 is SNHLY and CDR2 FYNNEI. The CDR3 totals 12 residues. The CDR3 DNA reads TGTGCCAGCAGTTCCGAGGCAGATACGCAGTATTTT. Protein product: CASSSEADTQYF.

This clone was detected a few times. The chain recombines TRBV5-6 with TRBJ1-5; D is unclear. CDR1 and CDR2 (germline): SGHDT, YYEEEE. V dropped 3 bases and J dropped 10 bases, with 11 bases sitting between them. The CDR3 extends over 12 amino acids. The CDR3 bases are TGTGCCAGCAGCTCCAACATGCAACCCCAGCATTTT. Translation: CASSSNMQPQHF.

The chain has TRBV28 and TRBJ1-6, with D unclear. Germline assignment: CDR1 MDHEN and CDR2 SYDVKM. The V end was cut by 6 bases, the J end by 7 bases, with 22 bases between. The CDR3 spans 17 residues. CDR3 bases: TGTGCCAGCAGCTCACCCGCATACCAAAGTCCGAATTCACCCCTCCACTTT. Translated: CASSSPAYQSPNSPLHF.

This clone was seen only a few times. Given a much more abundant clone one base away, this may be a read error. The chain couples TRBV10-3 to TRBJ1-4; D uncertain. CDR1 and CDR2 from the germline V gene are ENHRY and SYGVKD. The CDR3 is 13 residues long. The CDR3: CASSYPGNEKLFF. In nucleotides, the CDR3 is TGTGCCAGCAGTTACCCCGGGAATGAAAAACTGTTTTTT.

This clone was found a few times. The chain employs TRBV5-1 and TRBJ2-1, with 12 positions matching TRBD2. This CDR3 is built from 15 residues. Germline CDR1 is SGHRS and CDR2 is YFSETQ. V trimming: 5 bases; J trimming: 0 bases; junction bases outside the gene matches: 0. The CDR3 here is CASRTSGSSYNEQFF. Here the CDR3 DNA reads TGCGCCAGCAGGACTAGCGGGAGCTCCTACAATGAGCAGTTCTTC.

A few counts support this clone. V usage is TRBV19 and J usage is TRBJ1-2; D remains unclear. This CDR3 comprises 10 residues. Germline-derived CDR1 and CDR2 are LNHDA and SQIVND (reference sequence). V was shortened by 7 bases and J by 3 bases, with 3 bases between the two germline ends. CDR3 region: CASNYYGYTF. The DNA for the CDR3 is TGTGCCAGTAACTACTATGGCTACACCTTC.

This clone was seen a handful of times. The V and J genes are TRBV2 and TRBJ2-1; 8 bases fit TRBD1. V lost 7 bases to trimming and J lost 4 bases; unmatched junction nucleotides: 9. Germline V gene lookup returns CDR1 SNHLY and CDR2 FYNNEI. This CDR3 has 15 amino acids. The CDR3 DNA is TGTGCCAGCAAATCCGGGACAGGTGCTTACAATGAGCAGTTCTTC. Protein product: CASKSGTGAYNEQFF. Filled out from reference TRBV2 and TRBJ2-1, the complete variable domain reads EPEVTQTPSHQVTQMGQEVILRCVPISNHLYFYWYRQILGQKVEFLVSFYNNEISEKSEIFDDQFSVERPDGSNFTLKIRSTKLEDSAMYFCASKSGTGAYNEQFFGPGTRLTVL.

This clone has just a few counts. The rearrangement uses TRBV18 and TRBJ2-6, with a weak D call TRBD1 (6 bases). Trimming removed 3 bases at V and 0 bases at J, with 9 bases between. The CDR3 extends over 16 amino acids. Germline V gene sequence: CDR1 KGHSH, CDR2 LQKENI. The CDR3 loop reads CASSPGHRSGANVLTF. CDR3 nucleotide sequence: TGTGCCAGCTCACCGGGACACCGCTCTGGGGCCAACGTCCTGACTTTC.

This clone is medium-sized by share. The gene calls are TRBV4-3 and TRBJ1-2; TRBD1 might be the D (6 bases). Germline CDR1 and CDR2: LGHNA and YSLEER. V lost 0 bases, J lost 5 bases, and 13 bases lay in between. The CDR3 totals 15 residues. For the CDR3, the DNA is TGCGCCAGCAGCCAAGATGCGTCAGGGGCTTATGGCTACACCTTC. This sequence encodes CASSQDASGAYGYTF.

The sample holds many counts of this clone. The CDR3 here is CASSLGYSQGSEQYV. As DNA, the CDR3 is TGTGCCAGCAGCTTAGGGTACAGTCAGGGTTCCGAGCAGTACGTC. The chain links TRBV11-2 to TRBJ2-7; maybe TRBD1 (5 bases). Trimming removed 1 base at V and 6 bases at J, with 16 bases between. The length of the CDR3 is 15 residues. Germline CDR1 and CDR2: SGHAT and FQNNGV.

The genes are TRBV4-3 and TRBJ2-1; the D is unclear. The germline V and J ends were trimmed by 4 bases and 12 bases, with 13 bases remaining between them. The CDR3 covers 12 residues. Germline CDR1 reads LGHNA; CDR2 reads YSLEER. The CDR3 DNA reads TGCGCCAGCAGCCTCGGCGGTGATCGGCAGTTCTTC. As protein: CASSLGGDRQFF.

In this sample, this clone turned up many times. The J gene is TRBJ1-3, the V gene TRBV2; D ambiguous. V was shortened by 7 bases and J by 4 bases, with 8 bases between the two germline ends. Germline loops: CDR1 SNHLY, CDR2 FYNNEI. The CDR3 loop spans 12 amino acids. CDR3 sequence reads: CASKQTGNTIYF. CDR3 nucleotides: TGTGCCAGCAAGCAGACGGGAAACACCATATATTTT.

This clone came up many times. The gene calls are TRBV4-3 and TRBJ2-7, with TRBD2 matching over 9 bases. Per the germline V gene, CDR1 is LGHNA and CDR2 is YSLEER. The CDR3 has 17 amino acids. J was trimmed by 0 bases and V by 4 bases; bases with no gene match: 10. CDR3 in DNA: TGCGCCAGCAGCCCTGTAGCACATAGCGGGAGCTCCTACGAGCAGTACTTC. The encoded protein is CASSPVAHSGSSYEQYF.

Only a few counts were recorded for this clone. In the same sample, other DNA sequences code for this CDR3. J is TRBJ2-1 and V is TRBV29-1; D is undetermined. CDR3 length equals 12 residues. V dropped 1 base and J dropped 6 bases, with 7 bases sitting between them. Per the germline V gene, CDR1 is SQVTM and CDR2 is ANQGSEA. This CDR3 reads CSVEGQLNEQFF. The CDR3 DNA sequence: TGCAGCGTTGAAGGTCAGCTCAATGAGCAGTTCTTC.

This chain uses TRBV14 with TRBJ1-2, with 9 bases identical to TRBD1. J lost 4 bases, V lost 4 bases, and 7 bases had no gene match. Per germline, CDR1 SGHDN and CDR2 FVKESK. CDR3 size: 15 residues. The CDR3 protein is CASSLGQGPLYGYTF. The CDR3 DNA follows: TGTGCCAGCAGCCTGGGACAGGGTCCCCTCTATGGCTACACCTTC.

J is TRBJ1-3 and V is TRBV4-2; D remains ambiguous. This CDR3 is 16 amino acids long. Germline CDR1 LGHNA, CDR2 YNFKEQ. V lost 0 bases and J 2 bases, leaving 11 bases between the germline ends. CDR3 protein: CASSQEIRTPGNTIYF. DNA for the CDR3: TGTGCCAGCAGCCAAGAGATCAGGACCCCTGGAAACACCATATATTTT.

This clone appeared a few times. The chain carries TRBV5-6 and TRBJ2-7; D is perhaps TRBD1 or TRBD2 (6 bases each). With 4 bases removed from V and 6 bases from J, the gap between germline ends came to 29 bases. Germline V CDR1 and CDR2: SGHDT, YYEEEE. The CDR3 sequence is 18 residues long. CDR3 region: CASSPTVAHSSWGAEQYV. The CDR3 nucleotides read TGTGCCAGCAGCCCTACAGTAGCACACAGTTCATGGGGGGCCGAGCAGTACGTC.

This clone has more than one count but fewer than ten. A much bigger clone sits one base away, suggesting this may be a read error. This specimen includes other DNA sequences encoding the same CDR3. The chain uses TRBV5-4 and TRBJ2-3, with no clear D. The germline CDR1 and CDR2 sequences are SGHNT and YYREEE (reference sequence). Trimming took off 1 base at V and 3 bases at J, with 0 bases between the two ends. This CDR3 spans 11 amino acids. The CDR3 sequence: CASSLTDTQYF. The CDR3 DNA sequence: TGTGCCAGCAGCTTGACAGATACGCAGTATTTT.

In this sample, this clone turned up a few times. V usage is TRBV12-5 and J usage is TRBJ2-1; D not resolved. Germline CDR1 is LGHNT and CDR2 is FRNRAP. The CDR3 runs 14 residues. Trimming removed 2 bases from V and 5 bases from J, with 10 bases in between. The CDR3: CASGLSLVNNEQFF. DNA of the CDR3: TGTGCTAGTGGTTTGAGTCTGGTCAACAATGAGCAGTTCTTC.